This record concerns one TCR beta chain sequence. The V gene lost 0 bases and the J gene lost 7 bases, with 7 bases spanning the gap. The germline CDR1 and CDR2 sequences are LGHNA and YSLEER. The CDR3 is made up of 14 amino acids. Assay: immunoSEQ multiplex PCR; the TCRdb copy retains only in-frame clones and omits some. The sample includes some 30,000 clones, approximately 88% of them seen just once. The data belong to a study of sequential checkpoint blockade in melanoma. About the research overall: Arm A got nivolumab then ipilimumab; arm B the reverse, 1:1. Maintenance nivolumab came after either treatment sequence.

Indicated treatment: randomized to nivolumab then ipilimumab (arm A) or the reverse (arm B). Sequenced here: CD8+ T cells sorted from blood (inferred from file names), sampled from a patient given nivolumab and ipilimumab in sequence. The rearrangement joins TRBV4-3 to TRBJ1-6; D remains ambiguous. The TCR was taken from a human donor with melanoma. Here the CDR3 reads CASSQDSRNSPLHF. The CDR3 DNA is TGCGCCAGCAGCCAAGATAGCCGGAATTCACCCCTCCACTTT.